This is a list of T cell receptor beta chains from one sample in a study of blood T cell repertoires in COVID-19. The method was immunoSEQ multiplex PCR; TCRdb's version includes in-frame clones alone and lacks a portion of them. Among approximately 300,000 clones listed, approximately 90% were seen once. Sequencing was done on a sample of PBMCs or T cells enriched from blood (not recorded which). The origin of the receptors is a woman aged 25 to 39 who had been exposed to COVID-19. The CDR3 runs from the conserved cysteine through the conserved F or W. The D gene is left open where the match is weak. Clone size is not always given. Where it is, it says once, few, many or a class for expanded clones.

J gene	V gene	clone size	D gene	CDR3 DNA	CDR3 protein
TRBJ2-5	TRBV20-1	once	NA	TGCAGTGCTAGTTGGCTCTCTCAAGAGACCCAGTACTTC	CSASWLSQETQYF
TRBJ2-7	TRBV14	NA	NA	TGTGCCAGCAGCCAGACACAGGGATCCGAGCAGTACTTC	CASSQTQGSEQYF
TRBJ2-1	TRBV18	NA	NA	TGTGCCAGCTCAATTGAGAAGTGGTCCTACAATGAGCAGTTCTTC	CASSIEKWSYNEQFF
TRBJ2-1	TRBV5-1	NA	TRBD1	TGCGCCAGCAGCTTTCTACAGGGGGCCAATGAGCAGTTCTTC	CASSFLQGANEQFF
TRBJ1-6	TRBV30	NA	NA	TGTGCCTGGAGCCGAGACAATTATAATTCACCCCTCCACTTT	CAWSRDNYNSPLHF
TRBJ1-1	TRBV6-1	NA	NA	TGTGCCAGCAGTGATGCCCCGGGACTCCCGAACACTGAAGCTTTCTTT	CASSDAPGLPNTEAFF
TRBJ1-3	TRBV5-4	NA	NA	TGTGCCAGCAGCTTGCCCGAGAGTCTCTCTGGAAACACCATATATTTT	CASSLPESLSGNTIYF
TRBJ1-6	TRBV3-1/TRBV3-2	NA	NA	TGTGCCAGCAGCCAGGATACGGGGGGTAATTCACCCCTCCACTTT	CASSQDTGGNSPLHF
TRBJ1-2	TRBV4-2	NA	TRBD1	TGTGCCAGCAGCCAAGAAAGGGACAGATGGGGCTACACCTTC	CASSQERDRWGYTF
TRBJ1-3	TRBV7-8	NA	NA	TGTGCCAGCAGCTCGCGCCATTTCACAGGATCTGGAAACACCATATATTTT	CASSSRHFTGSGNTIYF
TRBJ2-1	TRBV19	NA	NA	TGTGCCAGTAGTGCGGTGGATGGGGTAAGGGGCAATGAGCAGTTCTTC	CASSAVDGVRGNEQFF
TRBJ2-7	TRBV19	NA	TRBD1	TGTGCCAGTAGTCCGCTAGACAGGGACTACGAGCAGTACTTC	CASSPLDRDYEQYF
TRBJ1-1	TRBV19	NA	TRBD1	TGTGCCAGTAGTACACAGGGGCAGGCTGAAGCTTTCTTT	CASSTQGQAEAFF
TRBJ1-5	TRBV27	NA	TRBD1	TGTGCCAGCAGCCGGACAGGGTTCGCTATTTGGAATCAGCCCCAGCATTTT	CASSRTGFAIWNQPQHF
TRBJ1-2	TRBV5-4	NA	TRBD1	TGTGCCAGCAGCCTCAGGGGGGCCTATGGCTACACCTTC	CASSLRGAYGYTF
TRBJ2-2	TRBV10-3	NA	TRBD2	TGTGCCATCAGTGACGAGCGGGGCTACACCGGGGAGCTGTTTTTT	CAISDERGYTGELFF
TRBJ2-2	TRBV4-2	NA	TRBD2	TGTGCCAGCAGCCGCGGACTAGAGGGAGGCACCGGGGAGCTGTTTTTT	CASSRGLEGGTGELFF
TRBJ1-6	TRBV5-8	NA	TRBD1	TGTGCCAGCAGCTCCAGCAAACGGGACAGGTATAATTCACCCCTCCACTTT	CASSSSKRDRYNSPLHF
TRBJ1-3	TRBV10-3	few	NA	TGTGCCATATCCAACCTGGCCCCTGGAAACACCATATATTTT	CAISNLAPGNTIYF
TRBJ1-5	TRBV27	NA	TRBD1	TGTGCCAGCAGTTTACAGGGGGCGGGCAATCAGCCCCAGCATTTT	CASSLQGAGNQPQHF
TRBJ2-7	TRBV3-1/TRBV3-2	NA	NA	TGTGCCAGCAGCCAAACCCCCGGGGGTTACGAGCAGTACTTC	CASSQTPGGYEQYF
TRBJ2-7	TRBV5-1	NA	TRBD2	TGCGCCAGCAGCCCGGGACTAGCGGCCTACGAGCAGTACTTC	CASSPGLAAYEQYF
TRBJ2-1	TRBV19	NA	NA	TGTGCCAGTAGTTTTCGGGAGACCTACAATGAGCAGTTCTTC	CASSFRETYNEQFF
TRBJ1-3	TRBV5-6	NA	NA	TGTGCCAGCAGCTTGAAGAGGAATTCTGGAAACACCATATATTTT	CASSLKRNSGNTIYF
TRBJ1-4	TRBV4-1	NA	NA	TGCGCCAGCAGCCAAGAAGCTCGGGTGGCTAATGAAAAACTGTTTTTT	CASSQEARVANEKLFF
TRBJ2-6	TRBV18	once	TRBD1	TGTGCCAGCTCACCCCCCAGGGACAGCTCTGGGGCCAACGTCCTGACTTTC	CASSPPRDSSGANVLTF
TRBJ2-7	TRBV20-1	NA	NA	TGCAGTGCTAGGGGCAACTACGAGCAGTACTTC	CSARGNYEQYF
TRBJ1-6	TRBV28	once	TRBD1	TGTGCCAGCAGTTTATGGTCCCGACAGGGTGGCTCACCCCTCCACTTT	CASSLWSRQGGSPLHF
TRBJ1-1	TRBV6-1	NA	NA	TGTGCCAGCACTGAATTGGGCAGCTACACTGAAGCTTTCTTT	CASTELGSYTEAFF
TRBJ2-7	TRBV11-2	NA	NA	TGTGCCAGCAGCTCCATCTACGAGCAGTACTTC	CASSSIYEQYF
TRBJ2-1	TRBV7-8	NA	TRBD2	TGTGCCAGCAGCTCTCACTTAGCGGGGGGGTTTTACAATGAGCAGTTCTTC	CASSSHLAGGFYNEQFF
TRBJ1-5	TRBV19	NA	TRBD1	TGTGCCAGTAGTATCCCCGACAGGGGGCTACGGAATCAGCCCCAGCATTTT	CASSIPDRGLRNQPQHF
TRBJ1-2	TRBV2	NA	NA	TGTGCCAGCAGTGAACGCAGGGCCCAGGATGGCTACACCTTC	CASSERRAQDGYTF
TRBJ2-2	TRBV7-9	NA	TRBD2	TGTGCCAGCAGCTGGGGAGGGACCGGGGAGCTGTTTTTT	CASSWGGTGELFF
TRBJ2-7	TRBV5-1	NA	TRBD1	TGCGCCAGCAGCTGGGGACAGAATGACTACGAGCAGTACTTC	CASSWGQNDYEQYF
TRBJ1-2	TRBV11-2	NA	TRBD1	TGTGCCAGCAGCCCGACGGACAGGGGGGGAGGCTACACCTTC	CASSPTDRGGGYTF
TRBJ1-2	TRBV6-1	once	NA	TGTGCCAGCAGTGACCACTGGAACCGGGACTTGGGAGGCTACACCTTC	CASSDHWNRDLGGYTF